A selection of T cell receptor beta chains follows, all from one sample in a study of cytomegalovirus exposure and HLA in healthy donors. Measured with immunoSEQ multiplex PCR; TCRdb has only the in-frame clones, and not every one. The table records approximately 190,000 clones, over 9.5% of them present only once. The sequenced sample consisted of PBMCs. The receptors stem from a man aged 50-60 years in good health and CMV-seropositive. Each CDR3 is given with its conserved first and last residue. The D gene is left open where the match is weak. Part of the rows lack a size; the others show once, few, many or a class for expanded clones.

j_gene: TRBJ1-3
d_gene: TRBD1
v_gene: TRBV29-1
abundance: -
CDR3nt: TGCAGCGTTGAGGCTACAGGGGTTGGAAACACCATATATTTT
CDR3aa: CSVEATGVGNTIYF

j_gene: TRBJ2-5
d_gene: -
v_gene: TRBV27
abundance: few
CDR3nt: TGTGCCAGCAGTTTCTCACTACAGGGATTCGGGGCCCAGTACTTC
CDR3aa: CASSFSLQGFGAQYF

j_gene: TRBJ1-6
d_gene: -
v_gene: TRBV7-6
abundance: once
CDR3nt: TGTGCCAGCAGCTCGAGACTCAAGGGGCCTAATTCACCCCTCCACTTT
CDR3aa: CASSSRLKGPNSPLHF

j_gene: TRBJ2-2
d_gene: -
v_gene: TRBV9
abundance: -
CDR3nt: TGTGCCAGCAGCGTAGGAGGGGGAGCGAACACCGGGGAGCTGTTTTTT
CDR3aa: CASSVGGGANTGELFF

j_gene: TRBJ1-1
d_gene: TRBD1
v_gene: TRBV13
abundance: -
CDR3nt: TGTGCCAGCAGCTCCAGGGACAGGGGACGCACTGAAGCTTTCTTT
CDR3aa: CASSSRDRGRTEAFF

j_gene: TRBJ2-7
d_gene: -
v_gene: TRBV25-1
abundance: -
CDR3nt: TGTGCCAGCAGTGAATACCCGGGGGAGCAGTACTTC
CDR3aa: CASSEYPGEQYF

j_gene: TRBJ2-5
d_gene: TRBD2
v_gene: TRBV5-1
abundance: -
CDR3nt: TGCGCCAGCAGCTTCGGACTAGCGGGGGGCCAAGAGACCCAGTACTTC
CDR3aa: CASSFGLAGGQETQYF

j_gene: TRBJ1-1
d_gene: TRBD1
v_gene: TRBV2
abundance: -
CDR3nt: TGTGCCAGTATGTGGGACAGAATGAACACTGAAGCTTTCTTT
CDR3aa: CASMWDRMNTEAFF

j_gene: TRBJ2-5
d_gene: -
v_gene: TRBV2
abundance: -
CDR3nt: TGTGCCAGCAGTGAAGCGCGGGTCCAGGCCCAAGAGACCCAGTACTTC
CDR3aa: CASSEARVQAQETQYF

j_gene: TRBJ2-4
d_gene: TRBD2
v_gene: TRBV7-9
abundance: few
CDR3nt: TGTGCCAGCAGCCCCCCTGCGGGGGGGAACATTCAGTACTTC
CDR3aa: CASSPPAGGNIQYF

j_gene: TRBJ1-2
d_gene: -
v_gene: TRBV25-1
abundance: few
CDR3nt: TGTGCCAGCCAGGGGTCATATGGCTACACCTTC
CDR3aa: CASQGSYGYTF

j_gene: TRBJ1-5
d_gene: -
v_gene: TRBV12-2
abundance: few
CDR3nt: TGTGCAAGTCGCTTAGCGGTGAGTAGTAGCAATCAGCCCCAGCATTTT
CDR3aa: CASRLAVSSSNQPQHF

j_gene: TRBJ1-1
d_gene: -
v_gene: TRBV5-6
abundance: few
CDR3nt: TGTGCCAGCAGCTGGGCGGGGATTTTCGCTGAAGCTTTCTTT
CDR3aa: CASSWAGIFAEAFF

j_gene: TRBJ2-1
d_gene: TRBD2
v_gene: TRBV6-4
abundance: -
CDR3nt: TGTGCCAGCAGTGTAATAGCGGGGGGTACCAGGATTTCTGAGCAGTTCTTC
CDR3aa: CASSVIAGGTRISEQFF

j_gene: TRBJ2-1
d_gene: -
v_gene: TRBV10-3
abundance: -
CDR3nt: TGTGCCATCAAGGGGGAGGGCGATGAGCAGTTCTTC
CDR3aa: CAIKGEGDEQFF

j_gene: TRBJ1-6
d_gene: TRBD1
v_gene: TRBV30
abundance: few
CDR3nt: TGTGCCTGGAGGGGCTTCACAGGGGATAATTCACCCCTCCACTTT
CDR3aa: CAWRGFTGDNSPLHF

j_gene: TRBJ1-1
d_gene: -
v_gene: TRBV5-1
abundance: -
CDR3nt: TGCGCCAGCAGCTTGGATCAGGGAAGGACTGAAGCTTTCTTT
CDR3aa: CASSLDQGRTEAFF

j_gene: TRBJ2-2
d_gene: -
v_gene: TRBV4-3
abundance: few
CDR3nt: TGCGCCAGCAGCCAAGCCGACAGGACCACCGGGGAGCTGTTTTTT
CDR3aa: CASSQADRTTGELFF

j_gene: TRBJ2-6
d_gene: TRBD1
v_gene: TRBV5-1
abundance: few
CDR3nt: TGCGCCAGCAATTCTCCAGGGGGCGTGCGAGGGGCCAACGTCCTGACTTTC
CDR3aa: CASNSPGGVRGANVLTF

j_gene: TRBJ1-1
d_gene: TRBD1
v_gene: TRBV29-1
abundance: few
CDR3nt: TGCAGCGTTGAGGCAGGATGGGACAGAGAATTAGGCACTGAAGCTTTCTTT
CDR3aa: CSVEAGWDRELGTEAFF

j_gene: TRBJ1-6
d_gene: -
v_gene: TRBV25-1
abundance: -
CDR3nt: TGTGCCAGCAGTGGGGGACTGAGGAATTCACCCCTCCACTTT
CDR3aa: CASSGGLRNSPLHF

j_gene: TRBJ2-7
d_gene: -
v_gene: TRBV6-5
abundance: -
CDR3nt: TGTGCCAGCAGTTACGCAGGGAATAGGGAGCAGTACTTC
CDR3aa: CASSYAGNREQYF

j_gene: TRBJ1-2
d_gene: TRBD1
v_gene: TRBV7-9
abundance: few
CDR3nt: TGTGCCAGCAGCCCCCCGGTACAGGGGGCGAGCGGCTACACCTTC
CDR3aa: CASSPPVQGASGYTF

j_gene: TRBJ1-1
d_gene: -
v_gene: TRBV2
abundance: few
CDR3nt: TGTGCCAGCACCCCGGGCAGGGGCCGCTTTGTTAACACTGAAGCTTTCTTT
CDR3aa: CASTPGRGRFVNTEAFF

j_gene: TRBJ1-6
d_gene: -
v_gene: TRBV25-1
abundance: few
CDR3nt: TGTGCCAGCAGTAAGGACAGTTCTATGTATAATTCACCCCTCCACTTT
CDR3aa: CASSKDSSMYNSPLHF

j_gene: TRBJ2-3
d_gene: -
v_gene: TRBV9
abundance: -
CDR3nt: TGTGCCAGCAGCCTTGGTAGGGGCGCAGATACGCAGTATTTT
CDR3aa: CASSLGRGADTQYF

j_gene: TRBJ2-1
d_gene: TRBD2
v_gene: TRBV4-2
abundance: -
CDR3nt: TGTGCCAGCAGCCCCGGGGGGGGGCTAGCGGGGGCCCTATTCTACAATGAGCAGTTCTTC
CDR3aa: CASSPGGGLAGALFYNEQFF

j_gene: TRBJ1-4
d_gene: TRBD1
v_gene: TRBV6-5
abundance: -
CDR3nt: TGTGCCAGCAGTCCCGGGACAGGGTGGGATGAAAAACTGTTTTTT
CDR3aa: CASSPGTGWDEKLFF

j_gene: TRBJ2-1
d_gene: TRBD1
v_gene: TRBV19
abundance: few
CDR3nt: TGTGCCAGTAGCCGCCGGGGACAGTCCAATGAGCAGTTCTTC
CDR3aa: CASSRRGQSNEQFF

j_gene: TRBJ1-5
d_gene: -
v_gene: TRBV9
abundance: few
CDR3nt: TGTGCCAGCAGCGTAGAAGGGGGCAATCAGCCCCAGCATTTT
CDR3aa: CASSVEGGNQPQHF

j_gene: TRBJ1-2
d_gene: -
v_gene: TRBV5-1
abundance: -
CDR3nt: TGCGCCAGCAGCTACCTGACAGCAAACTATGGCTACACCTTC
CDR3aa: CASSYLTANYGYTF

j_gene: TRBJ2-5
d_gene: -
v_gene: TRBV27
abundance: few
CDR3nt: TGTGCCAGCAGTCTACAGGGAAGGGACGCAGAGACCCAGTACTTC
CDR3aa: CASSLQGRDAETQYF

j_gene: TRBJ1-6
d_gene: -
v_gene: TRBV5-6
abundance: -
CDR3nt: TGTGCCAGCAGCTTGGTAGACAGCAATTCACCCCTCCACTTT
CDR3aa: CASSLVDSNSPLHF

j_gene: TRBJ1-6
d_gene: TRBD1
v_gene: TRBV15
abundance: few
CDR3nt: TGTGCCACCAGCGAGGGGGCGAACAATTCACCCCTCCACTTT
CDR3aa: CATSEGANNSPLHF

j_gene: TRBJ2-5
d_gene: -
v_gene: TRBV7-2
abundance: -
CDR3nt: TGTGCCAGCAGCCCCGGGGTCGGGGCCCAGTACTTC
CDR3aa: CASSPGVGAQYF

j_gene: TRBJ1-2
d_gene: -
v_gene: TRBV9
abundance: few
CDR3nt: TGTGCCAGCAGCCCTGGGCCCAGGGATCCAGCTGGCTACACCTTC
CDR3aa: CASSPGPRDPAGYTF

j_gene: TRBJ1-3
d_gene: -
v_gene: TRBV14
abundance: -
CDR3nt: TGTGCCAGCAGTCGGACAGCTTCTGGAAACACCATATATTTT
CDR3aa: CASSRTASGNTIYF

j_gene: TRBJ2-5
d_gene: TRBD1
v_gene: TRBV11-2
abundance: -
CDR3nt: TGTGCCAGCAGCCCATTTCCGCAGGGGGAGTACCAAGAGACCCAGTACTTC
CDR3aa: CASSPFPQGEYQETQYF

j_gene: TRBJ1-1
d_gene: TRBD1
v_gene: TRBV9
abundance: -
CDR3nt: TGTGCCAGCAGCGTAGGGGGGGACAGTACTGAAGCTTTCTTT
CDR3aa: CASSVGGDSTEAFF

j_gene: TRBJ2-2
d_gene: -
v_gene: TRBV7-2
abundance: -
CDR3nt: TGTGCCAGCAGCCCGGACAGGAACACCGGGGAGCTGTTTTTT
CDR3aa: CASSPDRNTGELFF

j_gene: TRBJ1-2
d_gene: -
v_gene: TRBV15
abundance: -
CDR3nt: TGTGCCACCAGCAGGGGAGCGGCCTATGGCTACACCTTC
CDR3aa: CATSRGAAYGYTF

j_gene: TRBJ1-4
d_gene: TRBD1
v_gene: TRBV27
abundance: -
CDR3nt: TGTGCCAGCAGCCCCCTTAGGAGGGGGCCGGATGAAAAACTGTTTTTT
CDR3aa: CASSPLRRGPDEKLFF